This TCR beta chain was captured in a study of OX40 agonist ivuxolimab in advanced cancers. As for the study in general: Enrolled patients in dose escalation had cancers that were hepatocellular carcinoma, melanoma, renal cell or head and neck cancer. A male proportion of over 75% was recorded, with mean age approximately 60 years and range about 20 to 90.

Points on this clone: Its antigen is unknown.

Overall study results and limits: Certain nonresponders additionally had low normalized T-cell clonal expansion.

Repertoires were generated with immunoSEQ multiplex PCR, while TCRdb's copy carries only in-frame clones and drops some. The profile shows about 73,000 clones, 70% to 90% of them singletons. This sample comprised CD4+ or CD8+ T cells sorted from blood, obtained in a trial of the OX40 agonist ivuxolimab. This receptor was identified in an adult with an advanced solid tumor such as melanoma, head and neck, liver or kidney cancer.

The CDR3 is CASSEGQGADTQYF. The CDR3 bases are TGTGCCAGCAGTGAAGGACAGGGGGCAGATACGCAGTATTTT. The chain combines TRBV6-1 with TRBJ2-3; 9 positions agree with TRBD1. V was pared by 1 base and J by 4 bases, with 0 bases of the junction left unmatched. Germline assignment: CDR1 MNHNS and CDR2 SASEGT. The CDR3 is 14 residues long.